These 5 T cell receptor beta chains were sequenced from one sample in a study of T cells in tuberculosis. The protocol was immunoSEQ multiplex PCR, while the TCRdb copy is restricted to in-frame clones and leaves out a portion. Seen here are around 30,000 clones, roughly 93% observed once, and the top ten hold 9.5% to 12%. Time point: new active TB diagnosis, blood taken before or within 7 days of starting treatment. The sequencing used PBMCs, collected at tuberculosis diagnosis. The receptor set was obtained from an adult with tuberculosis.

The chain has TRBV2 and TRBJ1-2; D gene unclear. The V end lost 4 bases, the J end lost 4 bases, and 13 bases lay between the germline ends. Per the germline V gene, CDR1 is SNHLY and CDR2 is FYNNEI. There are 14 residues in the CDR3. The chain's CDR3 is CASSGRDVGYGYTF. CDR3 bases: TGTGCCAGCAGTGGGAGAGACGTGGGCTATGGCTACACCTTC.

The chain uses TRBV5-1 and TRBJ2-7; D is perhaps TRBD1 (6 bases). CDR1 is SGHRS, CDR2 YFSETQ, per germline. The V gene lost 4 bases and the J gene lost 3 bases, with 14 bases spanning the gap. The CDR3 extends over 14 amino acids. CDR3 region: CASSLGQLSYEQYF. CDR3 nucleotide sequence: TGCGCCAGCAGCCTAGGACAGCTAAGCTACGAGCAGTACTTC.

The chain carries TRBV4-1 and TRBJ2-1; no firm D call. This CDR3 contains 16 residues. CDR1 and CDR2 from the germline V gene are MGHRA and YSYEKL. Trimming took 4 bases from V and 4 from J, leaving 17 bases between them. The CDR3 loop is CASSLLPPTSYNEQFF. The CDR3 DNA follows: TGCGCCAGCAGCCTACTCCCCCCAACCTCGTACAATGAGCAGTTCTTC.

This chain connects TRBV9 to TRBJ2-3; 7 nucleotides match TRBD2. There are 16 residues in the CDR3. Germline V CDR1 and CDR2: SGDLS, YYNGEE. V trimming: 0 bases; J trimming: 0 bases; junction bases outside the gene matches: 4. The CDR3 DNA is TGTGCCAGCAGCGTAGCTACGGGGGGTAGCACAGATACGCAGTATTTT. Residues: CASSVATGGSTDTQYF.

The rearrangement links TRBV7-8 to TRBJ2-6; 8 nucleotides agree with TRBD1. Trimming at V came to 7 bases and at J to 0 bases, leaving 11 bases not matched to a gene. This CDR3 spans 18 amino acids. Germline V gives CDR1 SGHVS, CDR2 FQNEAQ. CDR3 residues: CASNLPGQDNSGANVLTF. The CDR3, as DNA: TGTGCCAGCAACCTCCCGGGACAGGATAACTCTGGGGCCAACGTCCTGACTTTC.